The T cell receptor beta chain under discussion was sequenced for a study of OX40 agonist ivuxolimab in advanced cancers. Notes on the study in general: Undetermined was the antigen specificity of the expanded peripheral T cells.

V shed 0 bases and J shed 1 base, with 9 bases lying between them. Germline assignment: CDR1 GTSNPN and CDR2 SVGIG (reference sequence). The CDR3 runs 14 residues. On this clone: Its antigen is currently unknown.

The protocol was immunoSEQ multiplex PCR, while the TCRdb copy is restricted to in-frame clones and leaves out a portion. The data contain more than 70,000 clones, just under 85% of them singletons. Patients who had autoimmune disease history or got systemic immunosuppression were left out. The clonotype was recovered from an adult with an advanced solid tumor such as melanoma, head and neck, liver or kidney cancer. The sequencing here drew on CD4+ or CD8+ T cells sorted from blood, taken in a trial of the OX40 agonist ivuxolimab. V is TRBV30 and J is TRBJ1-2; tentatively, D is TRBD1 (5 bases). The CDR3 sequence: CAWSVRGFNYGYTF. CDR3 sequence (DNA): TGTGCCTGGAGTGTGAGGGGATTTAACTATGGCTACACCTTC. Using reference TRBV30 and TRBJ1-2 for the parts outside the CDR3, the full variable domain is SQTIHQWPATLVQPVGSPLSLECTVEGTSNPNLYWYRQAAGRGLQLLFYSVGIGQISSEVPQNLSASRPQDRQFILSSKKLLLSDSGFYLCAWSVRGFNYGYTFGSGTRLTVV.